The next 13 T cell receptor beta chains were all read from a single sample in a study of cytomegalovirus exposure and HLA in healthy donors. Primers included in the PCR were 60 Vbeta and 13 Jbeta primers. The protocol was immunoSEQ multiplex PCR, while the TCRdb copy is restricted to in-frame clones and leaves out a portion. The repertoire holds around 29,000 clones, with 62% as singletons. The sequencing input was PBMCs. Source of these receptors: a male donor in good health and CMV-seropositive.

The chain recombines TRBV7-9 with TRBJ1-2; perhaps TRBD1 as D (6 bases). The germline gives CDR1 SEHNR, CDR2 FQNEAQ (reference sequence). Trimming stripped 5 bases from V and 4 bases from J, with 8 bases between. This CDR3 comprises 12 residues. This CDR3 reads CASSQGTYGYTF. DNA for the CDR3: TGTGCCAGCAGCCAGGGGACCTATGGCTACACCTTC.

The chain employs TRBV13 and TRBJ2-5; 12 bases are a match to TRBD2. In germline, CDR1 is PRHDT, CDR2 FYEKMQ (reference sequence). J gave up 4 bases and V 3 bases, and 3 bases lay outside the gene matches. The length of the CDR3 is 15 residues. The CDR3 DNA is TGTGCCAGCAGCTTGAAGGGACTAGCGGGAGAGACCCAGTACTTC. This sequence encodes CASSLKGLAGETQYF. Full variable domain (rest looked up from reference TRBV13 and TRBJ2-5): AAGVIQSPRHLIKEKRETATLKCYPIPRHDTVYWYQQGPGQDPQFLISFYEKMQSDKGSIPDRFSAQQFSDYHSELNMSSLELGDSALYFCASSLKGLAGETQYFGPGTRLLVL.

This sequence joins TRBV18 and TRBJ1-5; 7 bases match TRBD1. Germline CDR1 KGHSH, CDR2 LQKENI. The CDR3 extends over 17 amino acids. Germline trimming cut 1 base from V and 4 bases from J; bases unmatched to any gene: 10. In nucleotides, the CDR3 is TGTGCCAGCTCACCACAAGGGCAGGCAGGGGGGAATCAGCCCCAGCATTTT. This codes for CASSPQGQAGGNQPQHF.

In its sample, this clone is medium-sized. V gene TRBV6-6 combines with J gene TRBJ2-2; 8 bases fit TRBD2. Looked up from germline, CDR1 is MNHNY and CDR2 is SVGAGI (reference sequence). The CDR3 covers 14 residues. The junction had 5 bases not matched to a gene; V was cut back by 8 bases and J by 3 bases. CDR3 nucleotide sequence: TGTGCCAGCCGGACGGGAGGGGACACCGGGGAGCTGTTTTTT. Translated, it gives CASRTGGDTGELFF.

The chain uses TRBV9 and TRBJ2-2, with 7 bases fitting TRBD2. The V and J ends lost 4 bases and 5 bases, in that order; junction bases with no gene match: 2. Germline-derived CDR1 and CDR2 are SGDLS and YYNGEE. This CDR3 has 13 amino acids. The CDR3 coding sequence is TGTGCCAGCAGCCGGGACTATACCGGGGAGCTGTTTTTT. This gives the protein CASSRDYTGELFF.

There are a few counts of this clone. The CDR3 region is CASSPEQGKNTEAFF. The DNA of the CDR3 is TGTGCCAGCAGTCCTGAACAGGGTAAGAACACTGAAGCTTTCTTT. The V and J genes are TRBV28 and TRBJ1-1, with a possible D match to TRBD1 (6 bases). The V gene lost 5 bases and the J gene lost 1 base, with 14 bases spanning the gap. The germline V gene has CDR1 MDHEN and CDR2 SYDVKM. The length of the CDR3 is 15 residues.

This clone was detected only a few times. V gene TRBV27 combines with J gene TRBJ2-1; 8 nucleotides match TRBD2. V shed 3 bases and J 2 bases; nucleotides not matched to a gene: 6. The germline CDR1 and CDR2 sequences are MNHEY and SMNVEV (reference sequence). The CDR3 is 16 amino acids. The DNA for the CDR3 is TGTGCCAGCAGTTTTTCCAGCGGGGGAACCTACAATGAGCAGTTCTTC. It codes for CASSFSSGGTYNEQFF.

The CDR3 sequence: CASSPPGLSSYEQYF. The CDR3 DNA sequence: TGTGCCAGCTCACCACCGGGACTGAGCTCCTACGAGCAGTACTTC. This rearrangement joins TRBV18 to TRBJ2-7; TRBD2 might be the D (6 bases). In germline, CDR1 is KGHSH, CDR2 LQKENI. Trimming took off 0 bases at V and 0 bases at J, with 9 bases between the two ends. The CDR3 length is 15 residues.

The chain links TRBV27 to TRBJ1-2; 7 bases are shared with TRBD1. The germline V gene has CDR1 MNHEY and CDR2 SMNVEV (reference sequence). CDR3 size: 14 residues. Trimming removed 5 bases from V and 5 bases from J; junction bases left unmatched: 8. The chain's CDR3 is CASSPHGQAYGYTF. CDR3 coding DNA: TGTGCCAGCAGTCCCCATGGACAGGCTTATGGCTACACCTTC.

CDR3 loop: CASSQAPVSSGNTIYF. DNA of the CDR3: TGCGCCAGCAGCCAAGCTCCGGTGTCCTCTGGAAACACCATATATTTT. The chain combines TRBV4-1 with TRBJ1-3; D gene uncertain. Trimming took off 1 base at V and 0 bases at J, with 10 bases between the two ends. The germline CDR1 and CDR2 sequences are MGHRA and YSYEKL. CDR3 length: 16 amino acids.

The chain recombines TRBV19 with TRBJ2-3; 8 positions agree with TRBD2. V lost 6 bases and J lost 0; bases outside the gene matches: 5. This CDR3 is 15 amino acids long. Germline assignment: CDR1 LNHDA and CDR2 SQIVND (reference sequence). The CDR3: CASSSGGVSTDTQYF. CDR3 sequence (DNA): TGTGCCAGTAGCTCGGGGGGGGTTAGCACAGATACGCAGTATTTT.

The chain combines TRBV6-1 with TRBJ1-5; unclear D gene. CDR1 and CDR2 (germline): MNHNS, SASEGT. The CDR3 spans 14 residues. V was trimmed by 2 bases and J by 1 base, leaving 6 bases between them. Here the CDR3 DNA reads TGTGCCAGCAGTGAAAGCGGGAGCAATCAGCCCCAGCATTTT. It translates to CASSESGSNQPQHF.

This clone appeared a few times. The chain carries TRBV7-3 and TRBJ1-1; D is uncertain. The V end lost 2 bases, the J end lost 1 base, and 5 bases lay between the germline ends. Germline values: CDR1 SGHTA, CDR2 FQGTGA. This CDR3 comprises 13 residues. The CDR3 nucleotides are TGTGCCAGCAGCTTACAACAGAACACTGAAGCTTTCTTT. Its translation is CASSLQQNTEAFF.